This T cell receptor (beta chain) comes out of a study of cytomegalovirus exposure and HLA in healthy donors. General study points: There were under 200 TCR beta chains listed as cytomegalovirus-associated. Most subjects had HLA-A and HLA-B alleles reportedly predicted accurately by TCR beta sequences. TRBV6-2, TRBV6-3 and other indistinguishable V segments were excluded.

As concerns this clone: What it binds is unknown.

It was with 60 Vbeta and 13 Jbeta primers that the PCR ran. Produced via immunoSEQ multiplex PCR; TCRdb's table is partial and in-frame only. The table lists 130,000 to 150,000 clones. The CDR3 is made up of 17 amino acids. Per germline, CDR1 SGDLS and CDR2 YYNGEE. The V and J ends lost 3 bases and 7 bases, in that order; junction bases with no gene match: 15. The V call is TRBV9, the J call TRBJ2-2; 7 bases are a match to TRBD1. Sequencing was done on a sample of PBMCs. The TCR originated in a male donor in good health and CMV-seronegative. The DNA for the CDR3 is TGTGCCAGCAGCGAAAGACAGGGTGACATTCTGGGCGGGGAGCTGTTTTTT. As protein: CASSERQGDILGGELFF.